Following are 17 T cell receptor beta chains from one sample sequenced in a study of blood T cell repertoires in COVID-19. The protocol was immunoSEQ multiplex PCR, while the TCRdb copy is restricted to in-frame clones and leaves out a portion. Of roughly 95,000 clones listed, more than 75% are singletons. Input material: peripheral blood. The receptors come from a man between 50 and 59 years old with active or convalescent COVID-19.

The V gene is TRBV5-1, the J gene TRBJ2-3; 7 nucleotides match TRBD1. J gave up 4 bases and V 4 bases, and 9 bases lay outside the gene matches. The CDR3 is 15 residues long. Per the germline V gene, CDR1 is SGHRS and CDR2 is YFSETQ. The CDR3 coding sequence is TGCGCCAGCAGCGACCCGACAGGGAATCCAGATACGCAGTATTTT. This sequence encodes CASSDPTGNPDTQYF.

The chain couples TRBV7-2 to TRBJ2-1; TRBD1 aligns across 9 bases. Trimming removed 6 bases from V and 9 bases from J; junction bases left unmatched: 9. The CDR3 loop spans 14 amino acids. Germline lookup yields CDR1 SGHTA and CDR2 FQGNSA. The CDR3 bases are TGTGCCAGCAGTTCACAGGGGGCGATGACTGAGCAGTTCTTC. It translates to CASSSQGAMTEQFF.

This chain joins TRBV28 and TRBJ2-7, with D maybe TRBD1 (5 bases). Germline CDR1 and CDR2: MDHEN and SYDVKM. V was cut by 7 bases and J by 3 bases, with 16 bases left in between. The CDR3 is made up of 14 amino acids. CDR3 in amino acids: CASTTTDSGYEQYF. In DNA, the CDR3 is TGTGCCAGCACTACGACAGATTCCGGCTACGAGCAGTACTTC.

The sample holds a few counts of this clone. The chain uses TRBV13 and TRBJ2-7; possible D gene TRBD1, 6 bases. The CDR3 totals 15 residues. The V and J ends lost 2 bases and 7 bases respectively, with 18 bases between them. From germline, CDR1 is PRHDT and CDR2 FYEKMQ (reference sequence). This chain's CDR3 is CASSLSWDTIVEQYF. CDR3 DNA: TGTGCCAGCAGCTTAAGTTGGGACACCATAGTTGAGCAGTACTTC.

V and J are TRBV5-5 and TRBJ2-3; weak D call: TRBD1 (6 bases). The CDR3 runs to 15 residues. Germline V gene sequence: CDR1 SGHKS, CDR2 YYEKEE (reference sequence). Trimming removed 3 bases at V and 0 bases at J, with 11 bases between. The CDR3 loop is CASSSGTSSTDTQYF. CDR3 coding DNA: TGTGCCAGCAGCTCCGGGACATCGAGCACAGATACGCAGTATTTT. Drawing the rest from reference TRBV5-5 and TRBJ2-3, the complete variable domain is DAGVTQSPTHLIKTRGQQVTLRCSPISGHKSVSWYQQVLGQGPQFIFQYYEKEERGRGNFPDRFSARQFPNYSSELNVNALLLGDSALYLCASSSGTSSTDTQYFGPGTRLTVL.

The chain links TRBV27 to TRBJ2-1; 11 bases match TRBD1. The germline V gene has CDR1 MNHEY and CDR2 SMNVEV (reference sequence). Germline trimming cut 6 bases from V and 4 bases from J; bases unmatched to any gene: 5. This CDR3 comprises 15 residues. CDR3 bases: TGTGCCAGCAGCTCCGGGACAGGGGGTTACAATGAGCAGTTCTTC. It translates to CASSSGTGGYNEQFF.

This rearrangement joins TRBV29-1 to TRBJ1-2; D not resolved. CDR1 and CDR2 (germline): SQVTM, ANQGSEA. The CDR3 runs 11 residues. With 7 bases removed from V and 7 bases from J, the gap between germline ends came to 13 bases. The CDR3 spells CSGGEPGGYTF. CDR3 in DNA: TGCAGCGGGGGAGAGCCTGGTGGCTACACCTTC.

The gene calls are TRBV24-1 and TRBJ2-7, with D possibly matching TRBD1 (6 bases). The CDR3 totals 12 residues. The germline CDR1 and CDR2 sequences are KGHDR and SFDVKD. V was trimmed by 11 bases and J by 3 bases, leaving 13 bases between them. The CDR3 here is CASSQGSYEQYF. As DNA, the CDR3 is TGTGCCAGTTCCCAGGGGAGCTACGAGCAGTACTTC.

The chain recombines TRBV19 with TRBJ1-5; 7 nucleotides match TRBD1. This CDR3 has 15 amino acids. The V gene's germline CDR1 is LNHDA and CDR2 SQIVND (reference sequence). The trim removed 5 bases at V and 0 bases at J, leaving 4 bases unmatched. The CDR3 nucleotides are TGTGCCAGTAGTGATACAGGGGATAGCAATCAGCCCCAGCATTTT. This gives the protein CASSDTGDSNQPQHF.

The chain joins TRBV5-6 to TRBJ2-3, with D possibly matching TRBD1 (5 bases). Germline CDR1 and CDR2: SGHDT and YYEEEE. This CDR3 has 15 residues. Trimming pared 0 bases from V and 6 bases from J, leaving 14 bases between. The CDR3 bases are TGTGCCAGCAGCTTGGGTTTAGACGCAGGGGATACGCAGTATTTT. As protein: CASSLGLDAGDTQYF.

This clone showed up just a few times. The chain couples TRBV5-1 to TRBJ2-2; 11 nucleotides agree with TRBD1. This CDR3 is built from 14 residues. CDR1 and CDR2 (germline): SGHRS, YFSETQ. V lost 4 bases to trimming and J lost 6 bases; unmatched junction nucleotides: 2. This CDR3 is CASSGQGASGELFF. The CDR3 DNA follows: TGCGCCAGCAGCGGACAGGGGGCCTCCGGGGAGCTGTTTTTT. Together with reference TRBV5-1 and TRBJ2-2, the CDR3 gives the full variable domain: KAGVTQTPRYLIKTRGQQVTLSCSPISGHRSVSWYQQTPGQGLQFLFEYFSETQRNKGNFPGRFSGRQFSNSRSEMNVSTLELGDSALYLCASSGQGASGELFFGEGSRLTVL.

V usage is TRBV20-1 and J usage is TRBJ1-5; TRBD1 agrees at 8 bases. The CDR3 totals 16 residues. The V and J ends lost 3 bases and 2 bases, in that order; junction bases with no gene match: 9. Germline V lookup: CDR1 DFQATT, CDR2 SNEGSKA (reference sequence). CDR3 DNA: TGCAGTGCTAGTACCACAGGGGGACGGCGCAATCAGCCCCAGCATTTT. Residues: CSASTTGGRRNQPQHF.

CDR3 sequence reads: CASSPTAGGADTQYF. In DNA form, the CDR3 reads TGTGCCAGCAGCCCCACCGCGGGGGGAGCAGATACGCAGTATTTT. The chain carries TRBV3-1 (or the pseudogene TRBV3-2) and TRBJ2-3, with TRBD2 identical over 8 bases. This CDR3 region has 15 residues. CDR1 is LGHDT and CDR2 is YNNKEL in the germline V gene (reference sequence). V lost 4 bases and J lost 4; bases outside the gene matches: 7.

The CDR3 nucleotides read TGTGCCAGCAGTGTACAGGGATACTCCTACAATGAGCAGTTCTTC. This encodes CASSVQGYSYNEQFF. This chain connects TRBV25-1 to TRBJ2-1; possibly TRBD1 for D (6 bases). The CDR3 has 15 amino acids. The germline V gene encodes CDR1 MGHDK and CDR2 SYGVNS. V lost 4 bases, J lost 0 bases, and 10 bases lay in between.

The chain links TRBV7-9 to TRBJ2-5, with 7 bases fitting TRBD2. Germline V gene sequence: CDR1 SEHNR, CDR2 FQNEAQ (reference sequence). V was pared by 5 bases and J by 0 bases, with 6 bases of the junction left unmatched. The CDR3 sequence is 15 residues long. The CDR3 region has the DNA TGTGCCAGCAGCGGACGCGGGGGTTACCAAGAGACCCAGTACTTC. Residues: CASSGRGGYQETQYF.

DNA for the CDR3: TGTGCCAGCTCACCGGGTTTCGGGATCAATGAGCAGTTCTTC. The encoded protein is CASSPGFGINEQFF. The V and J genes are TRBV18 and TRBJ2-1; maybe TRBD2 (5 bases). The CDR3 consists of 14 residues. Trimming took 3 bases from V and 6 from J, leaving 12 bases between them. Germline V CDR1 and CDR2: KGHSH, LQKENI.

The chain is built from TRBV28 and TRBJ1-4, with D perhaps TRBD1 (6 bases). The CDR3 is 17 residues long. Germline-derived CDR1 and CDR2 are MDHEN and SYDVKM. With 2 bases removed from V and 7 bases from J, the gap between germline ends came to 20 bases. CDR3 sequence (DNA): TGTGCCAGCAGTTTACGGTGGGGGGGCGCCTGGGGTGAAAAACTGTTTTTT. It encodes CASSLRWGGAWGEKLFF.